These 5 T cell receptor beta chains came from one sample sequenced in a study of cytomegalovirus exposure and HLA in healthy donors. PCR primers comprised 60 Vbeta and 13 Jbeta primers. Profiled with immunoSEQ multiplex PCR; TCRdb holds only in-frame clones, not every one. Of 150,000 to 200,000 clones listed, around 80% are singletons. The sample consisted of PBMCs. The source is a man aged 25 to 40 in good health and CMV-seronegative.

V usage is TRBV10-3 and J usage is TRBJ1-1, with TRBD1 matching over 8 bases. CDR3 length: 15 residues. Looked up from germline, CDR1 is ENHRY and CDR2 is SYGVKD. The ends lost 10 bases at V and 2 bases at J; junction bases unmatched: 12. CDR3 nucleotides: TGTGCCACGTCACCGGGACAGGTAACCAACACTGAAGCTTTCTTT. Translation gives CATSPGQVTNTEAFF.

The chain links TRBV6-1 to TRBJ2-3; 8 nucleotides match TRBD2. This CDR3 spans 15 amino acids. The V gene's germline CDR1 is MNHNS and CDR2 SASEGT. Germline trimming cut 6 bases from V and 1 base from J; bases unmatched to any gene: 6. The CDR3 nucleotides read TGTGCCAGCAGCCTAAAAGCGGGAGGCACAGATACGCAGTATTTT. This translates into CASSLKAGGTDTQYF.

There are a few counts of this clone. The rearrangement uses TRBV4-1 and TRBJ1-4; D not certain. CDR3 length: 13 residues. Trimming removed 1 base from V and 5 bases from J, with 5 bases in between. Germline CDR1 is MGHRA and CDR2 is YSYEKL. CDR3 in DNA: TGCGCCAGCAGCCAAGCTCGGAATGAAAAACTGTTTTTT. Its translation is CASSQARNEKLFF.

This chain joins TRBV27 and TRBJ1-1; TRBD1 matches at 10 bases. Trimming cost V 5 bases and J 3 bases; bases outside gene matches: 18. From germline, CDR1 is MNHEY and CDR2 SMNVEV (reference sequence). CDR3 length: 19 residues. In DNA form, the CDR3 reads TGTGCCAGCAGTCCCTACTCCTTAAGACAGGGGGCAACGGACACTGAAGCTTTCTTT. Encoded protein: CASSPYSLRQGATDTEAFF.

The chain couples TRBV10-1 to TRBJ2-5; 10 bases match TRBD2. The length of the CDR3 is 14 residues. The J segment lost 1 base and the V segment lost 4 bases, leaving 0 bases of the junction unmatched. From germline, CDR1 is WNHNN and CDR2 SYGVQD (reference sequence). CDR3 nucleotide sequence: TGCGCCAGCAGTGCTAGCGGGAGCCAAGAGACCCAGTACTTC. This gives the protein CASSASGSQETQYF.